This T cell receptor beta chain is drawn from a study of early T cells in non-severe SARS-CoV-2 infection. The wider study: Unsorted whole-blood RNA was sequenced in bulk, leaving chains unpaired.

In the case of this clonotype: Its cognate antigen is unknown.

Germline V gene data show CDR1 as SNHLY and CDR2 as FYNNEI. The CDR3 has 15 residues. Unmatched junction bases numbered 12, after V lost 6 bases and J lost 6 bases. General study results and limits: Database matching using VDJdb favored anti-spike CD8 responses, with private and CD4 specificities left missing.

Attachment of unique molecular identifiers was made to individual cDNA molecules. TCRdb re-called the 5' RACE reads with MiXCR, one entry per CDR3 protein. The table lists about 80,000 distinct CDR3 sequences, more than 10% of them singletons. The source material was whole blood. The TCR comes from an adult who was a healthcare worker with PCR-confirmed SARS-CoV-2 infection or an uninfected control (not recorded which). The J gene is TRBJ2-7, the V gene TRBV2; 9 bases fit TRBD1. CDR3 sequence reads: CASRPRPGQGFEQYF. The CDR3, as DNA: TGTGCCAGCAGACCAAGGCCGGGACAGGGATTCGAGCAGTACTTC.